The 2 T cell receptor beta chains listed next were all sequenced from one sample in a study of blood T cells in healthy people across ages. Using a J-beta primer mix together with a sample-barcoded 5' primer, a second PCR was run for about 6 to 12 cycles. TCRdb recomputed calls from the 5' RACE reads with MiXCR, one row per CDR3 protein. The table lists roughly 640,000 distinct CDR3 sequences, about 30% of them singletons. Sequencing input: blood. The source is a woman older than 75 in good health.

This clonotype was recorded a few times. Possible read error: a much larger clone is one base away. The J gene is TRBJ2-1, the V gene TRBV7-2; tentatively, D is TRBD1 (5 bases). The end of the DNA aligns better with TRBJ2-7, so the J call may be wrong. This CDR3 region has 15 residues. Germline V gene data show CDR1 as SGHTA and CDR2 as FQGNSA. CDR3 loop: CASSPEAGQYNEQYF. The CDR3 DNA is TGTGCCAGCAGCCCCGAGGCAGGGCAATACAATGAGCAGTACTTC.

CDR3 coding DNA: TGTGCCAGCAGGGCGGGACAGGGGGTTAATCAGCCCCAGCATTTT. The encoded protein is CASRAGQGVNQPQHF. The V call is TRBV6-1, the J call TRBJ1-5; 11 bases align to TRBD1. Trimming cost V 6 bases and J 4 bases; bases outside gene matches: 5. The CDR3 runs 15 residues. The germline V gene has CDR1 MNHNS and CDR2 SASEGT.